Presented here are 2 T cell receptor beta chains from one specimen sequenced in a study of siplizumab effects on memory and regulatory T cells. Clones were read by immunoSEQ multiplex PCR, and TCRdb kept only the in-frame ones, dropping some. The table has around 110,000 clones, roughly 94% seen once; the top ten hold roughly 1.8%. Sequences were obtained from non-Treg CD4+ T cells sorted from blood. These receptors all come from a human donor in good health.

V and J are TRBV6-1 and TRBJ1-1; a possible D gene is TRBD1 (6 bases). This CDR3 is 11 amino acids long. Trimming pared 5 bases from V and 8 bases from J, leaving 9 bases between. Germline V CDR1 and CDR2: MNHNS, SASEGT. The CDR3, as DNA: TGTGCCAGCAGTCGGACAGAAGAAGCTTTCTTT. Translating it yields CASSRTEEAFF.

This clone was detected only a few times. The V call is TRBV27, the J call TRBJ1-1; D might be TRBD1 (5 bases). Trimming cost V 5 bases and J 1 base, with 8 bases left between them. This CDR3 is built from 13 residues. CDR1 and CDR2 from the germline V gene are MNHEY and SMNVEV (reference sequence). CDR3 in amino acids: CASSATANTEAFF. CDR3 in DNA: TGTGCCAGCAGTGCGACAGCGAACACTGAAGCTTTCTTT.